A single sample gave rise to the 19 T cell receptor beta chains below, sequenced in a study of cytomegalovirus exposure and HLA in healthy donors. The primer mix had 60 Vbeta and 13 Jbeta primers. The data were produced by immunoSEQ multiplex PCR, yet TCRdb's version contains in-frame clones alone and is incomplete. The data hold some 100,000 clones, with 70% to 80% observed a single time. The material sequenced was PBMCs. Receptors were obtained from a male donor in good health and CMV-seropositive.

J is TRBJ2-3 and V is TRBV27; D is unresolved. V was pared by 5 bases and J by 0 bases, with 12 bases between. This CDR3 is built from 15 residues. Germline V lookup: CDR1 MNHEY, CDR2 SMNVEV (reference sequence). CDR3 nucleotides: TGTGCCAGCAGTCCAAACCCCAGGAGCACAGATACGCAGTATTTT. Its translation: CASSPNPRSTDTQYF.

Only a few counts were recorded for this clone. The chain combines TRBV9 with TRBJ1-3; unclear D gene. The CDR3 runs to 12 residues. Germline V CDR1 and CDR2: SGDLS, YYNGEE. V shed 0 bases and J shed 6 bases, with 4 bases lying between them. The CDR3 DNA reads as TGTGCCAGCAGCGTAGGGGCAAACACCATATATTTT. It yields the protein CASSVGANTIYF.

The CDR3 sequence: CASSSGQGNTGELFF. CDR3 in DNA: TGTGCCAGCAGCTCCGGACAGGGGAACACCGGGGAGCTGTTTTTT. The chain combines TRBV7-9 with TRBJ2-2; 8 bases line up with TRBD1. This CDR3 is 15 amino acids long. Trimming took 4 bases from V and 1 from J; bases not matched to a gene: 2. CDR1 is SEHNR, CDR2 FQNEAQ, per germline (reference sequence).

This chain joins TRBV19 and TRBJ1-5; 8 nucleotides align to TRBD1. The V and J ends lost 3 bases and 0 bases, in that order; junction bases with no gene match: 13. Germline CDR1 and CDR2: LNHDA and SQIVND (reference sequence). The CDR3 loop spans 19 amino acids. The CDR3 is CASSIPSGTGRYSNQPQHF. The CDR3 DNA reads TGTGCCAGTAGTATCCCTTCCGGGACAGGTCGATATAGCAATCAGCCCCAGCATTTT.

The gene calls are TRBV6-5 and TRBJ2-1, with a tentative D call TRBD1 (5 bases). This CDR3 has 11 residues. V was shortened by 8 bases and J by 7 bases, with 9 bases between the two germline ends. In germline, CDR1 is MNHEY, CDR2 SVGAGI. The CDR3 sequence is CASRRGNEQFF. The CDR3 DNA follows: TGTGCCAGCCGTAGGGGAAATGAGCAGTTCTTC.

The sample holds one count of this clone. The chain is built from TRBV7-2 and TRBJ2-2; the D gene is possibly TRBD2 (5 bases). CDR1 is SGHTA and CDR2 is FQGNSA in the germline V gene. This CDR3 region has 14 residues. Trimming left V 2 bases short and J 1 base short, with 5 bases between. CDR3 sequence reads: CASSLRGNTGELFF. The CDR3 coding sequence is TGTGCCAGCAGCTTACGGGGGAACACCGGGGAGCTGTTTTTT.

The J gene is TRBJ1-1, the V gene TRBV5-6; 10 nucleotides line up with TRBD1. CDR1 is SGHDT, CDR2 YYEEEE, per germline. The CDR3 sequence is 15 residues long. V gave up 2 bases and J gave up 5 bases; unmatched junction bases: 6. CDR3 DNA sequence: TGTGCCAGCAGCTTCACGGACAGGGGGTATACTGAAGCTTTCTTT. Residues: CASSFTDRGYTEAFF.

This clone was seen only once. J is TRBJ1-2 and V is TRBV27; the match to TRBD1 covers 9 bases. The ends lost 6 bases at V and 4 bases at J; junction bases unmatched: 6. The CDR3 length is 14 residues. In germline, CDR1 is MNHEY, CDR2 SMNVEV (reference sequence). The CDR3 loop is CASRTGGRLYGYTF. CDR3 coding DNA: TGTGCCAGCAGGACAGGGGGACGCCTCTATGGCTACACCTTC.

The chain recombines TRBV7-2 with TRBJ1-1, with TRBD1 matching over 10 bases. Germline V gene lookup returns CDR1 SGHTA and CDR2 FQGNSA. The CDR3 runs to 13 residues. Trimming removed 3 bases from V and 11 bases from J; junction bases left unmatched: 6. The CDR3 coding sequence is TGTGCCAGCAGCTTTGGGGACAGGGGAGACGCTTTCTTT. This encodes CASSFGDRGDAFF.

The chain carries TRBV4-2 and TRBJ2-7; 11 bases align to TRBD2. Looked up from germline, CDR1 is LGHNA and CDR2 is YNFKEQ. The CDR3 runs to 16 residues. J was trimmed by 3 bases and V by 2 bases; bases with no gene match: 6. CDR3 DNA: TGTGCCAGCAGCCAAACTAGCGGGAGTACACTCTACGAGCAGTACTTC. Amino acids: CASSQTSGSTLYEQYF.

Comments on this clone: Other nucleotide sequences in the sample specify the same CDR3. This sequence joins TRBV6-5 and TRBJ2-7, with 8 bases fitting TRBD2. In germline, CDR1 is MNHEY, CDR2 SVGAGI. CDR3 length: 15 amino acids. V was clipped by 0 bases and J by 2 bases; unmatched bases: 3. CDR3 sequence reads: CASSYSGRGAYEQYF. The CDR3 DNA reads as TGTGCCAGCAGTTACTCAGGGCGGGGGGCCTACGAGCAGTACTTC.

The chain links TRBV7-9 to TRBJ2-3; 11 bases fit TRBD2. Germline V gives CDR1 SEHNR, CDR2 FQNEAQ (reference sequence). The CDR3 totals 16 residues. The V gene end was trimmed by 6 bases and the J gene end by 4 bases; junction bases not matched to a gene: 9. The CDR3 sequence is CASRRPLAGASDTQYF. The DNA of the CDR3 is TGTGCCAGCAGGCGACCACTAGCGGGGGCTTCAGATACGCAGTATTTT.

This clone was picked up one time. CDR3 DNA: TGTGCCAGCAGCGAGACAGGGGCGAGGGAAAAACTGTTTTTT. Translated: CASSETGAREKLFF. The rearrangement links TRBV28 to TRBJ1-4; TRBD1 agrees at 8 bases. With 6 bases clipped from V and 8 bases from J, the junction kept 8 bases outside the gene matches. Germline assignment: CDR1 MDHEN and CDR2 SYDVKM. This CDR3 has 14 residues.

The CDR3 loop reads CASSPRERGRSSGEQYF. In DNA form, the CDR3 reads TGTGCCAGCAGCCCACGAGAGAGAGGGAGGTCCTCCGGCGAGCAGTACTTC. This rearrangement joins TRBV11-2 to TRBJ2-7; possibly TRBD2 for D (6 bases). The CDR3 loop spans 17 amino acids. Germline CDR1 SGHAT, CDR2 FQNNGV. V gave up 5 bases and J gave up 6 bases, with 26 bases separating them.

The chain is built from TRBV19 and TRBJ1-6; 9 nucleotides match TRBD1. Germline CDR1 reads LNHDA; CDR2 reads SQIVND (reference sequence). The CDR3 totals 13 residues. The V and J ends lost 8 bases and 9 bases, in that order; junction bases with no gene match: 5. CDR3 coding DNA: TGTGCCAGTTCCGGGACAGGGAGTTCACCCCTCCACTTT. Translating it yields CASSGTGSSPLHF.

This CDR3 is CASSPHEAHLYGYTF. CDR3 coding DNA: TGTGCCAGCAGTCCCCACGAGGCGCACCTCTATGGCTACACCTTC. The rearrangement joins TRBV27 to TRBJ1-2, with D hard to call. Trimming pared 5 bases from V and 4 bases from J, leaving 17 bases between. Germline V CDR1 and CDR2: MNHEY, SMNVEV (reference sequence). The CDR3 is 15 residues long.

This clone was detected a few times. This rearrangement joins TRBV30 to TRBJ2-6; perhaps TRBD1 as D (6 bases). V lost 1 base and J lost 1, with 17 bases in between. Germline V gene data show CDR1 as GTSNPN and CDR2 as SVGIG (reference sequence). The CDR3 length is 18 residues. This CDR3 is CAWSAYRERRSGANVLTF. Written as DNA, the CDR3 is TGTGCCTGGAGTGCCTACAGGGAAAGAAGGTCTGGGGCCAACGTCCTGACTTTC.

In its sample, this clone was seen a few times. The chain couples TRBV15 to TRBJ2-7; a weak D match, TRBD2 (6 bases). The CDR3 loop spans 14 amino acids. V lost 1 base to trimming and J lost 2 bases, with 9 bases between them. Germline CDR1 and CDR2: LNHNV and YYDKDF (reference sequence). CDR3 coding DNA: TGTGCCACCAGCAGAGGGGGGGTGGCCTACGAGCAGTACTTC. Protein product: CATSRGGVAYEQYF.

The chain joins TRBV27 to TRBJ1-5, with TRBD1 identical over 7 bases. Trimming cost V 4 bases and J 3 bases; bases outside gene matches: 6. Germline CDR1 is MNHEY and CDR2 is SMNVEV (reference sequence). There are 15 residues in the CDR3. The CDR3 DNA reads as TGTGCCAGCAGTTCACCCACAGGGGACAATCAGCCCCAGCATTTT. Protein sequence: CASSSPTGDNQPQHF.